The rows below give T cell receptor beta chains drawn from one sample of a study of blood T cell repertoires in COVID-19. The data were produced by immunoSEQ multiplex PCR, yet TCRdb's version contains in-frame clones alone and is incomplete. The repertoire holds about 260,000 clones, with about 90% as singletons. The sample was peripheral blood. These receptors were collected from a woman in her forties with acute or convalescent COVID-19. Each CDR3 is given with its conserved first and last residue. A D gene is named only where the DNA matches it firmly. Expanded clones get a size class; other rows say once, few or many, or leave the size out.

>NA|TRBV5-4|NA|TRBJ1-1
TGTGCCAGCACCCCCGCCCAGGGATACACTGAAGCTTTCTTT
CASTPAQGYTEAFF
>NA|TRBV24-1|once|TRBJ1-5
TGTGCCACCAGTGATGGGGGGGACAGCAATCAGCCCCAGCATTTT
CATSDGGDSNQPQHF
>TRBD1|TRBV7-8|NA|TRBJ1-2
TGTGCCAGCAGCTTAGGTCGGGACAGGGGCCATGGCTACACCTTC
CASSLGRDRGHGYTF
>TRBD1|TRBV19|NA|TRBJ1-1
TGTGCCAGTAGTAATCGGGACAGCTCGAACACTGAAGCTTTCTTT
CASSNRDSSNTEAFF
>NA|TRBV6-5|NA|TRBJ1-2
TGTGCCAGCAGTCAGCAGGGGTTTGGCTACACCTTC
CASSQQGFGYTF
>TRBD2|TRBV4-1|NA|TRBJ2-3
TGCGCCAGCAGCTCCCCTCTGCGGCGGGGAGGGGACACGCAGTATTTT
CASSSPLRRGGDTQYF
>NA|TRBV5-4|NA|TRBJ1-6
TGTGCCAGCAGCACGGATGTGGGGCCTTCACCCCTCCACTTT
CASSTDVGPSPLHF
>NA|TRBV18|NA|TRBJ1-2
TGTGCCAGCTCACCACCTGGAGGGCCAAGGAACTATGGCTACACCTTC
CASSPPGGPRNYGYTF
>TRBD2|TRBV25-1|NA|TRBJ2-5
TGTGCCAGCACGACTAGCGGGGGGGCGGGCAGGGAGACCCAGTACTTC
CASTTSGGAGRETQYF
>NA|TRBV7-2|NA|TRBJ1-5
TGTGCCAGCAGCTCCTCGGTAAGCCAGCCCCAGCATTTT
CASSSSVSQPQHF
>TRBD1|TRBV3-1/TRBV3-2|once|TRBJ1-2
TGTGCCAGCAGCCAAGGACAGGGGGGTAACTATGGCTACACCTTC
CASSQGQGGNYGYTF
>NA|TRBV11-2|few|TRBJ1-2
TGTGCCAGCAGCGCTTACACCGATGGCTACACCTTC
CASSAYTDGYTF
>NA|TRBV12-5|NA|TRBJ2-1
TGTGCTAGTGGTTTGCTCCGACAGTATCCCTACAATGAGCAGTTCTTC
CASGLLRQYPYNEQFF
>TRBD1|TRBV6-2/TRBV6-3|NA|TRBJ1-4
TGTGCCAGCAGCTCCGGGACAGGGGGCGGAAAACTGTTTTTT
CASSSGTGGGKLFF
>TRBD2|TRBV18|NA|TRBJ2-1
TGTGCCAGCTCACCGGGGGCTAGCGGGAACAATGAGCAGTTCTTC
CASSPGASGNNEQFF
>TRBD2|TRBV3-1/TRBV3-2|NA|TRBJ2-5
TGTGCCAGCAGCCAAGGGACTAGCGGGGGGGCTGGGGAGACCCAGTACTTC
CASSQGTSGGAGETQYF
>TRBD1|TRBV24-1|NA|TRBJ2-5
TGTGCCACCAGTGATTTAACTACCAGGGGGGAGACCCAGTACTTC
CATSDLTTRGETQYF
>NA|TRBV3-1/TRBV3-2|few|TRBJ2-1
TGTGCCAGCAGCCAGGTTAGTAGTTACAATGAGCAGTTCTTC
CASSQVSSYNEQFF
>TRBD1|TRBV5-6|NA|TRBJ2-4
TGTGCCAGCAGCTGGAAATGGACAGGGGGCGACGGCATTCAGTACTTC
CASSWKWTGGDGIQYF
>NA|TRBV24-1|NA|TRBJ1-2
TGTGCCACTCCGCGGCGAGGCCATGGCTACACCTTC
CATPRRGHGYTF
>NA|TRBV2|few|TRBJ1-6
TGTGCCAGCAGGGAGGGAAATAATTCACCCCTCCACTTT
CASREGNNSPLHF
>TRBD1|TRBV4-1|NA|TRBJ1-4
TGCGCCAGCAGCCCAGGGACAGCTAAAGAAAAACTGTTTTTT
CASSPGTAKEKLFF
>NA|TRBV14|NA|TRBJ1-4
TGTGCCAGCAGCCACGGGGTGACAACTAATGAAAAACTGTTTTTT
CASSHGVTTNEKLFF
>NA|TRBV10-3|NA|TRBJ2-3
TGTGCCATCAGTTCCTCCACAGATACGCAGTATTTT
CAISSSTDTQYF
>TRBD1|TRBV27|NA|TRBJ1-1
TGTGCCAGCATTTACAGGGGGGAGAGCCTCGTCAACACTGAAGCTTTCTTT
CASIYRGESLVNTEAFF
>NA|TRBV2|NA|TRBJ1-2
TGTGCCAGCAGTGTGGTACCCCTAGGGGATGGCTACACCTTC
CASSVVPLGDGYTF
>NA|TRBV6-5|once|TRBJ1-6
TGTGCCAGTTGGCAGGGGCAGAGTTATAATTCACCCCTCCACTTT
CASWQGQSYNSPLHF
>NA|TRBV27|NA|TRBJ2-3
TGTGCCAGCAGTTTTCTAGGTACGCAGTATTTT
CASSFLGTQYF
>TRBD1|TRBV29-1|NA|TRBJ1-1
TGCAGCGTCACCGCCGCGACAGGGGGAACTGAAGCTTTCTTT
CSVTAATGGTEAFF
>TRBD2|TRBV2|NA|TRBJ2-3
TGTGCCATCCCGGGGACTAGCGTCACAGATACGCAGTATTTT
CAIPGTSVTDTQYF
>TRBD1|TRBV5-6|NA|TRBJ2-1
TGTGCCAGCAGCTGGGGACAGGGTAACTACAATGAGCAGTTCTTC
CASSWGQGNYNEQFF
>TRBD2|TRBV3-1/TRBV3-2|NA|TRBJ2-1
TGTGCCAGCAGCCATCCGGGACTAGGAAATGAGCAGTTCTTC
CASSHPGLGNEQFF
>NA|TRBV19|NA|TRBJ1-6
TGTGCCAGTAGTATAGATAGGGGAGGTTCACCCCTCCACTTT
CASSIDRGGSPLHF
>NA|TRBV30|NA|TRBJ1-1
TGTGCCTGGAGTCGCGGAGGGTACACTGAAGCTTTCTTT
CAWSRGGYTEAFF
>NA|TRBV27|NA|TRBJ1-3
TGTGCCAGCAGTATCCAGGTGGGGGCCCACACCATATATTTT
CASSIQVGAHTIYF
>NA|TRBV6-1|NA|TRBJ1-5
TGTGCCAGCAGTGAATGGGGGGGCCATAGCAATCAGCCCCAGCATTTT
CASSEWGGHSNQPQHF
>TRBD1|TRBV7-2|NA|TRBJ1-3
TGTGCCAGCAGCTTAGGCAGGGGGCTCTATGGAAACACCATATATTTT
CASSLGRGLYGNTIYF
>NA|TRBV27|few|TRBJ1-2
TGTGCCAGCAGGCCGGGGGGCCTTGGTGGCTACACCTTC
CASRPGGLGGYTF
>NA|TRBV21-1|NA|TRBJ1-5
TGTGCCAGCAGCAAAGCTAGGCGCGGGGAAAGGGGTAATCAGCCCCAGCATTTT
CASSKARRGERGNQPQHF
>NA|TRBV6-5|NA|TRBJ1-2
TGTGCCAGCAGTTACAGGGAAGGGGCCCACAATGGCTACACCTTC
CASSYREGAHNGYTF
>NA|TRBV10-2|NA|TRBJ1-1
TGCGCCATCCGGACAGACGAGAACACTGAAGCTTTCTTT
CAIRTDENTEAFF
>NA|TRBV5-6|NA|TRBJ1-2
TGTGCCAGCAGATCCTTCTATGGCTACACCTTC
CASRSFYGYTF
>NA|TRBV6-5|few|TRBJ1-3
TGTGCCAGCAGTTACCAGGGGTCTGGAAACACCATATATTTT
CASSYQGSGNTIYF
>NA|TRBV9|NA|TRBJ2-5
TGTGCCAGCAGCGTAGTCTCGGACTACCAAGAGACCCAGTACTTC
CASSVVSDYQETQYF
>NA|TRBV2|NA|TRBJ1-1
TGTGCCAGCACCAAAGATCCCCGGGTGACTGAAGCTTTCTTT
CASTKDPRVTEAFF
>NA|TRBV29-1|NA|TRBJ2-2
TGCAGCGTCCGGGGGCAGGGGGTAGTCGGGGAGCTGTTTTTT
CSVRGQGVVGELFF
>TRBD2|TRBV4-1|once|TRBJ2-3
TGCGCCAGCAGCCACACTAGCGTAAGCACAGATACGCAGTATTTT
CASSHTSVSTDTQYF
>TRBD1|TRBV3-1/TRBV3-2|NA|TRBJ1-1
TGTGCCAGCAGCCAAGTAACCGGGACAGGGGGCGTCACTGAAGCTTTCTTT
CASSQVTGTGGVTEAFF
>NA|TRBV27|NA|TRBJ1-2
TGTGCCAGCAGTTTACAGGGTCCTAACTATGGCTACACCTTC
CASSLQGPNYGYTF
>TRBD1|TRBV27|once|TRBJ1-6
TGTGCCAGCAGTTTGGGACAGCTAAATTCACCCCTCCACTTT
CASSLGQLNSPLHF
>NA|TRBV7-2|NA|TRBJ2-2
TGTGCCAGCAGCTACCGACAGAAACATTTGAACACCGGGGAGCTGTTTTTT
CASSYRQKHLNTGELFF
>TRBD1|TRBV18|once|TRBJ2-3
TGTGCCAGCTCAAATCGATACACAGGGGAGCCCGGCACAGATACGCAGTATTTT
CASSNRYTGEPGTDTQYF
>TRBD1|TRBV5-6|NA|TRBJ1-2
TGTGCCAGCAGCTTTAGACAGGGGGCTTACTATGGCTACACCTTC
CASSFRQGAYYGYTF
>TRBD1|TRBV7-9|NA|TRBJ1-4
TGTGCCAGCAGCCGCACAGGGGGCATTGTAACTAATGAAAAACTGTTTTTT
CASSRTGGIVTNEKLFF
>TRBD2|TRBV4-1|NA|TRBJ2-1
TGCGCCAGCAGCCTTATCCCGGGACTAGCGGGGGGACATAATGAGCAGTTCTTC
CASSLIPGLAGGHNEQFF
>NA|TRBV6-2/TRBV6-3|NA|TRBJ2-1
TGTGCCAGCAGTTACTGGCAGATCCGTGAGCAGTTCTTC
CASSYWQIREQFF
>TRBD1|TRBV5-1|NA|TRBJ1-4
TGCGCCAGCAGCTCGACAGGGAGGACTAATGAAAAACTGTTTTTT
CASSSTGRTNEKLFF
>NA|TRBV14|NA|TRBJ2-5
TGTGCCAGCAGCCAAGACAGGAGGATCCAAGAGACCCAGTACTTC
CASSQDRRIQETQYF